The subject of this entry is one T cell receptor beta chain. The sample is drawn from a study of blood T cells in healthy people across ages. The CDR3 loop spans 13 amino acids. Germline V lookup: CDR1 SGHRS, CDR2 YFSETQ. Trimming shortened V by 4 bases and J by 9 bases, and 14 bases separated the two germline ends. Using a J-beta primer mix together with a sample-barcoded 5' primer, a second PCR was run for roughly 7 to 12 cycles. Each CDR3 protein gets one entry after TCRdb re-called the 5' RACE reads with MiXCR. The sample lists fewer than 2 million distinct CDR3 sequences, more than 35% occurring once. Donor samples were obtained from healthy Caucasian individuals from Russia, aged 6 to 90.

The sample consisted of blood. The receptor's source is a human donor in good health. This chain links TRBV5-1 with TRBJ2-1; the D is unclear. The CDR3 sequence is CASSPGERIEQFF. In nucleotides, the CDR3 is TGCGCCAGCAGCCCAGGAGAGAGGATTGAGCAGTTCTTC. Full variable domain (remainder filled in from reference TRBV5-1 and TRBJ2-1): KAGVTQTPRYLIKTRGQQVTLSCSPISGHRSVSWYQQTPGQGLQFLFEYFSETQRNKGNFPGRFSGRQFSNSRSEMNVSTLELGDSALYLCASSPGERIEQFFGPGTRLTVL.